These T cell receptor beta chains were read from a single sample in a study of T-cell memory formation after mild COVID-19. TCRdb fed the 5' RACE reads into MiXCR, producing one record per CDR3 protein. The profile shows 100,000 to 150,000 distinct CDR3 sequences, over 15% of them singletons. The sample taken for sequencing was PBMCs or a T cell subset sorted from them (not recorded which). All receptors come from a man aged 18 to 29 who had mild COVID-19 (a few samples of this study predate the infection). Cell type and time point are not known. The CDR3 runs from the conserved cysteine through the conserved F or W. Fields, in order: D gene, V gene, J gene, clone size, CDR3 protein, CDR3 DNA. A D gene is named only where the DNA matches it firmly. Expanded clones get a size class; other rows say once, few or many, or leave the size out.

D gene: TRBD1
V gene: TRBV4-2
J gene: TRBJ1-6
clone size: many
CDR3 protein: CASSQEGGTGNSPLHF
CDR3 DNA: TGTGCCAGCAGCCAAGAAGGTGGGACAGGGAATTCACCCCTCCACTTT

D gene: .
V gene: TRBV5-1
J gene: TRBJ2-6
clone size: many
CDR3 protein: CASSTTSGAGANVLTF
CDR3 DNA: TGCGCCAGCAGCACCACCTCGGGGGCTGGGGCCAACGTCCTGACTTTC

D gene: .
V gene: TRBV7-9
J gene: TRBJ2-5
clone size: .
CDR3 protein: CASSLYAPEQETQYF
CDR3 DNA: TGTGCCAGCAGCTTATACGCCCCGGAGCAAGAGACCCAGTACTTC

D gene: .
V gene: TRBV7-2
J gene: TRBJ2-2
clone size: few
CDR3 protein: CASGRELFF
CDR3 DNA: TGTGCCAGTGGCCGGGAGCTGTTTTTT

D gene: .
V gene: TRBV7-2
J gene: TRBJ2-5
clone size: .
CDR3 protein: CASSLARLAVGETQYF
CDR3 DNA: TGTGCCAGCAGCTTAGCGCGGCTAGCTGTGGGGGAGACCCAGTACTTC

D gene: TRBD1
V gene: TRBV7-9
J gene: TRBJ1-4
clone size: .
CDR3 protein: CASSRDRDHPRLGTNEKLFF
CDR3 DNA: TGTGCCAGCAGCAGAGACAGGGACCACCCTCGGCTGGGAACTAATGAAAAACTGTTTTTT

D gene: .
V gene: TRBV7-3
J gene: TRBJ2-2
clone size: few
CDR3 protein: CASSLSKESANTGELFF
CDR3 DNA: TGTGCCAGCAGCTTGAGTAAGGAATCGGCGAACACCGGGGAGCTGTTTTTT

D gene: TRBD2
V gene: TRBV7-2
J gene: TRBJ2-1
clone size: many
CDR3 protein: CASSLWSPLAGGNEQFF
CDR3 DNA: TGTGCCAGCAGCTTATGGTCCCCACTAGCGGGGGGAAATGAGCAGTTCTTC

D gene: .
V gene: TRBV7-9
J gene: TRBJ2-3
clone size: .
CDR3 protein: CASGPRGFGTDTQYF
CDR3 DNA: TGTGCCAGCGGTCCGAGAGGTTTTGGGACAGATACGCAGTATTTT

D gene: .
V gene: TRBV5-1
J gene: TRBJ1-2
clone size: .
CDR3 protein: CASSNEGGDYGYTF
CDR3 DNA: TGCGCCAGCAGCAACGAGGGGGGGGACTATGGCTACACCTTC

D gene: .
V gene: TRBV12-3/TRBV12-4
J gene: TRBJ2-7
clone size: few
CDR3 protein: CASSFRREQYF
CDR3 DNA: TGTGCCAGCAGTTTTAGGCGGGAGCAGTACTTC

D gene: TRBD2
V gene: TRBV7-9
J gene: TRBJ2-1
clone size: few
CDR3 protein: CASSLDQRGGYNEQFF
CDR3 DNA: TGTGCCAGCAGCCTGGATCAGCGGGGGGGTTACAATGAGCAGTTCTTC

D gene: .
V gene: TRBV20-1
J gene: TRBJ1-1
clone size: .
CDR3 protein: CSARDTGFLSRAFF
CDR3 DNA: TGCAGTGCTAGAGACACAGGGTTCCTGTCCCGGGCTTTCTTT

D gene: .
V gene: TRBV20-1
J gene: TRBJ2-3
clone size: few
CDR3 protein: CSALTGGTDTQYF
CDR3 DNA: TGCAGTGCTCTGACAGGAGGCACAGATACGCAGTATTTT

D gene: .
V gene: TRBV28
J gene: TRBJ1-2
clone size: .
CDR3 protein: CASNPKGIDYGYTF
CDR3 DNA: TGTGCCAGCAACCCTAAGGGAATAGACTATGGCTACACCTTC

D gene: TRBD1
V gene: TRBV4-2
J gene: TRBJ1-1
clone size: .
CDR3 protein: CASSQPGQGYTEAFF
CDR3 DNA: TGTGCCAGCAGCCAGCCGGGACAGGGATACACTGAAGCTTTCTTT

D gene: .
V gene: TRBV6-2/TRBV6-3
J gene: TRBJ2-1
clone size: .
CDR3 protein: CATSVSSYNEQFF
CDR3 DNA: TGTGCCACTTCGGTGAGCTCCTACAATGAGCAGTTCTTC

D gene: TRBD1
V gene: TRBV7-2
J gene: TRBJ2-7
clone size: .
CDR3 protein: CASSLDRGYYEQYF
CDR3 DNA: TGTGCCAGCAGCTTGGACAGGGGGTATTACGAGCAGTACTTC